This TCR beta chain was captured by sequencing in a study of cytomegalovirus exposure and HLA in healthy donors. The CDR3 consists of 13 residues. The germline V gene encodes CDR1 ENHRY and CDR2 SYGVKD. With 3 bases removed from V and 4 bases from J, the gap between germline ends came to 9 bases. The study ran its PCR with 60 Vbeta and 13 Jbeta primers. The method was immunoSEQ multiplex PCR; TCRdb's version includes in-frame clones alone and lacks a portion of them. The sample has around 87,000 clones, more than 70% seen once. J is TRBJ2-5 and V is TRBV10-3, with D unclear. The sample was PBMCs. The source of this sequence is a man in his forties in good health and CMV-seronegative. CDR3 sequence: CAISETERETQYF. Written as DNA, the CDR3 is TGTGCCATCAGTGAAACCGAGAGAGAGACCCAGTACTTC.